This record covers a single TCR beta chain. Its matching antigen is unknown. The data originate from a study of OX40 agonist ivuxolimab in advanced cancers. As for the study in general: Ivuxolimab, which is an agonistic anti-OX40 (CD134) antibody, was administered to the patients. Participants averaged approximately 60 years of age (range about 23 to 80) and were about 85% male. Three patients got partial responses; one had hepatocellular carcinoma and two had cutaneous melanoma. Notes on the study in general: Dosing at 0.1 to 3.0 mg/kg was accompanied by clonal expansion of CD4+ and CD8+ blood T cells by week 6.

Here immunoSEQ multiplex PCR was the method, and the copy in TCRdb shows in-frame clones only, minus some. The table has about 72,000 clones, 75% to 90% seen once. The starting material was CD4+ or CD8+ T cells sorted from blood, obtained in a trial of the OX40 agonist ivuxolimab. This receptor was obtained from an adult with an advanced solid tumor such as melanoma, head and neck, liver or kidney cancer.

The CDR3 coding sequence is TGCGCCAGCAGCTTGTTCCCGGGACAGATAAACTATGGCTACACCTTC. This sequence encodes CASSLFPGQINYGYTF. The J gene is TRBJ1-2, the V gene TRBV5-1; 7 bases line up with TRBD1. This CDR3 contains 16 residues. The junction had 8 bases not matched to a gene; V was cut back by 1 base and J by 2 bases. The V gene's germline CDR1 is SGHRS and CDR2 YFSETQ.